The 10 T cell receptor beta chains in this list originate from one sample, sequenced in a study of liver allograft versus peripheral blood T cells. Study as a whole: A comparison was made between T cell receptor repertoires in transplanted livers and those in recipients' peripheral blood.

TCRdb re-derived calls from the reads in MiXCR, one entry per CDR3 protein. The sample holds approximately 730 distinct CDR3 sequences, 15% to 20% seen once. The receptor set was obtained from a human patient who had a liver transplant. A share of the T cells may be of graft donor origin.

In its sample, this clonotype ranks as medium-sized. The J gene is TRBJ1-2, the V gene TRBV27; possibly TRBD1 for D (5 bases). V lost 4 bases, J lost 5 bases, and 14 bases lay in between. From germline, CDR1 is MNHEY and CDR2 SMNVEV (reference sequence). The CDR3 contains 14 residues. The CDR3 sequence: CASSSIPGRYGYTF. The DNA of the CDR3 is TGTGCCAGCAGTTCAATCCCGGGACGTTATGGCTACACCTTC.

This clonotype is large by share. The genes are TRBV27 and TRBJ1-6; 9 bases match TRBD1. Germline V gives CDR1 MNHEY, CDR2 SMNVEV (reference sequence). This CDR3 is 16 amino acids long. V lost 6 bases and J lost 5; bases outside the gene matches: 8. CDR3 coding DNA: TGTGCCAGCAGGAGGACAGGGGAGGAGAATAATTCACCCCTCCACTTT. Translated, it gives CASRRTGEENNSPLHF.

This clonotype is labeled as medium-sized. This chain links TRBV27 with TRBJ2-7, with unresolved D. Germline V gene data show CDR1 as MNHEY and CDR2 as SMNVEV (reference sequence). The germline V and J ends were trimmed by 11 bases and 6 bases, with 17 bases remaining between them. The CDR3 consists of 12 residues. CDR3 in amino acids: CAPQRKHCEQYV. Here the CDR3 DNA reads TGTGCCCCTCAGAGGAAACACTGCGAGCAGTACGTC.

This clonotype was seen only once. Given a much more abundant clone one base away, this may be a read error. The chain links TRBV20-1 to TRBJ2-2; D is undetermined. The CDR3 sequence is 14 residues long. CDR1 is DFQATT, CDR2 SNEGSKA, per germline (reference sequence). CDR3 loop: CGARDSRNTGELFF. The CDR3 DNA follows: TGCGGTGCTAGAGATTCGAGAAACACCGGGGAGCTGTTTTTT.

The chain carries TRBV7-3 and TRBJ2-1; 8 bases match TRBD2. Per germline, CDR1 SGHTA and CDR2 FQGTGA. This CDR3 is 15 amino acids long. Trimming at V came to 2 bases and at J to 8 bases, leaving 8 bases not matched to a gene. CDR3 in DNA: TGTGCCAGCAGCTTAGCGGCGGGGGGCGGGGATGAGCAGTTCTTC. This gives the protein CASSLAAGGGDEQFF.

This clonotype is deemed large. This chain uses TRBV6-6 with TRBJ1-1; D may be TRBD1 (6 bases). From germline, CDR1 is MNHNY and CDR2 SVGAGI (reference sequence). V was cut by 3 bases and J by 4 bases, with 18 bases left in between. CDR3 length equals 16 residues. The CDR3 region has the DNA TGTGCCAGCAGTTATATTCCAGGGGTGGTGGGCACTGAAGCTTTCTTT. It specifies CASSYIPGVVGTEAFF.

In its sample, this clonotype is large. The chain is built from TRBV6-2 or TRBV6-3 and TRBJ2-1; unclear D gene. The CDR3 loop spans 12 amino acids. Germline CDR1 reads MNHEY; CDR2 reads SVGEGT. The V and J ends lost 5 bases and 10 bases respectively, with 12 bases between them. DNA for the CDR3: TGTGCCAGCAGTAACCTAGGCGCCGAGCAGTTCTTC. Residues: CASSNLGAEQFF.

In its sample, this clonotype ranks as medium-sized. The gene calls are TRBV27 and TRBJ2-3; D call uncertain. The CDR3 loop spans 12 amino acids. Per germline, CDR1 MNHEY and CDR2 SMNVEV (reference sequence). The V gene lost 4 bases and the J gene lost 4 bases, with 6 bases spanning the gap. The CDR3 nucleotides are TGTGCCAGCAGTTCACCCCCAGATACGCAGTATTTT. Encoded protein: CASSSPPDTQYF.

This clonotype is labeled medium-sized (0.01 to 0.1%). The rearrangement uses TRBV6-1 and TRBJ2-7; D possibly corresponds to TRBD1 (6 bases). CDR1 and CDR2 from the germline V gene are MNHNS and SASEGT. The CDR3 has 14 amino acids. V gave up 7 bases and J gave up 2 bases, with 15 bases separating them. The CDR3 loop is CASKEGGDAYEQYF. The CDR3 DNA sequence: TGTGCCAGCAAAGAAGGGGGTGATGCCTACGAGCAGTACTTC.

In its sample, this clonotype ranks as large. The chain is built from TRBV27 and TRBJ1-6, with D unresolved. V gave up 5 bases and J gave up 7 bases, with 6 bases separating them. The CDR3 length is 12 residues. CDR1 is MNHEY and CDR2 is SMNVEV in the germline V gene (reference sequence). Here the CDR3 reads CASSQVNSPLHF. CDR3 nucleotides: TGTGCCAGCAGTCAGGTCAATTCACCCCTCCACTTT.